The 15 T cell receptor beta chains below all came from one sample that was sequenced in a study of identifying expanded T cells in peripheral blood. Profiled with immunoSEQ multiplex PCR; TCRdb holds only in-frame clones, not every one. Found here are approximately 130,000 clones, about 86% of them singletons; the top ten hold around 8.4%. Sequenced input: blood. These receptors came from a person aged 18 to 75 in good health.

This chain joins TRBV19 and TRBJ2-7; D possibly uses TRBD1 or TRBD2 (6 bases each). Trimming pared 3 bases from V and 2 bases from J, leaving 11 bases between. The germline V gene has CDR1 LNHDA and CDR2 SQIVND (reference sequence). The CDR3 length is 14 residues. The chain's CDR3 is CASSINGGPYEQYF. The CDR3 DNA is TGTGCCAGTAGTATTAACGGGGGCCCCTACGAGCAGTACTTC.

The chain has TRBV5-1 and TRBJ2-7; D may correspond to TRBD1 or TRBD2 (5 bases each). Looked up from germline, CDR1 is SGHRS and CDR2 is YFSETQ. V was clipped by 5 bases and J by 6 bases, with 15 bases between them. This CDR3 comprises 13 residues. The CDR3, as DNA: TGCGCCAGCAGGGATGGGGACCCCGGCGAGCAGTACTTC. Translating it yields CASRDGDPGEQYF. Together with reference TRBV5-1 and TRBJ2-7, the CDR3 gives the full variable domain: KAGVTQTPRYLIKTRGQQVTLSCSPISGHRSVSWYQQTPGQGLQFLFEYFSETQRNKGNFPGRFSGRQFSNSRSEMNVSTLELGDSALYLCASRDGDPGEQYFGPGTRLTVT.

The gene calls are TRBV5-4 and TRBJ2-2, with D hard to call. V lost 3 bases and J 3 bases, leaving 6 bases between the germline ends. Per germline, CDR1 SGHNT and CDR2 YYREEE (reference sequence). This CDR3 has 13 amino acids. CDR3 sequence: CASSSRDTGELFF. CDR3 DNA: TGTGCCAGCAGCTCACGGGACACCGGGGAGCTGTTTTTT.

This chain links TRBV28 with TRBJ2-1; 8 nucleotides match TRBD1. This CDR3 comprises 14 residues. CDR1 and CDR2 (germline): MDHEN, SYDVKM. Germline trimming cut 4 bases from V and 7 bases from J; bases unmatched to any gene: 6. As DNA, the CDR3 is TGTGCCAGCAGTTCCTCGGGACAGGAGAATGAGCAGTTCTTC. Encoded protein: CASSSSGQENEQFF.

V usage is TRBV5-5 and J usage is TRBJ2-1; D is possibly TRBD2 (6 bases). V lost 4 bases to trimming and J lost 0 bases, with 11 bases between them. Looked up from germline, CDR1 is SGHKS and CDR2 is YYEKEE (reference sequence). The CDR3 extends over 15 amino acids. This chain's CDR3 is CASSREQNSYNEQFF. The CDR3 bases are TGTGCCAGCAGCCGGGAGCAAAACTCCTACAATGAGCAGTTCTTC. The complete variable domain, with remaining parts taken from reference TRBV5-5 and TRBJ2-1, reads DAGVTQSPTHLIKTRGQQVTLRCSPISGHKSVSWYQQVLGQGPQFIFQYYEKEERGRGNFPDRFSARQFPNYSSELNVNALLLGDSALYLCASSREQNSYNEQFFGPGTRLTVL.

The chain links TRBV5-1 to TRBJ2-7; 11 nucleotides match TRBD2. The CDR3 has 14 amino acids. J was trimmed by 5 bases and V by 0 bases; bases with no gene match: 1. Germline CDR1 reads SGHRS; CDR2 reads YFSETQ. The DNA for the CDR3 is TGCGCCAGCAGCTTGGATAGCGGGAGGGACGAGCAGTACTTC. Its translation is CASSLDSGRDEQYF.

This clone came up a few times. The chain uses TRBV27 and TRBJ1-6, with 9 bases matching TRBD1. CDR1 is MNHEY, CDR2 SMNVEV, per germline (reference sequence). The CDR3 is 13 amino acids. V shed 5 bases and J 10 bases; nucleotides not matched to a gene: 3. The CDR3 sequence is CASSTGGGSPLHF. As DNA, the CDR3 is TGTGCCAGCAGTACAGGGGGCGGGTCACCCCTCCACTTT.

This chain joins TRBV7-3 and TRBJ2-2; no clear D gene. Per the germline V gene, CDR1 is SGHTA and CDR2 is FQGTGA. V was shortened by 0 bases and J by 4 bases, with 3 bases between the two germline ends. The CDR3 is 13 amino acids. CDR3 residues: CASSLTTTGELFF. The CDR3 DNA sequence: TGTGCCAGCAGCTTAACGACCACCGGGGAGCTGTTTTTT.

The CDR3 protein is CASSLGLQLASTDTQYF. In nucleotides, the CDR3 is TGTGCCAGCAGCTTAGGTCTCCAACTAGCAAGCACAGATACGCAGTATTTT. The chain recombines TRBV7-2 with TRBJ2-3; maybe TRBD2 (6 bases). Trimming cost V 1 base and J 0 bases, with 14 bases left between them. Germline CDR1 and CDR2: SGHTA and FQGNSA. This CDR3 is 17 amino acids long. The full variable domain, with the rest looked up from reference TRBV7-2 and TRBJ2-3, is GAGVSQSPSNKVTEKGKDVELRCDPISGHTALYWYRQSLGQGLEFLIYFQGNSAPDKSGLPSDRFSAERTGGSVSTLTIQRTQQEDSAVYLCASSLGLQLASTDTQYFGPGTRLTVL.

The gene calls are TRBV28 and TRBJ2-2; TRBD2 matches at 7 bases. CDR1 MDHEN and CDR2 SYDVKM come from the germline V gene. With V trimmed by 5 bases and J by 4 bases, 10 bases remained unmatched. This CDR3 region has 16 residues. The CDR3 sequence is CASSPMGGVSTGELFF. CDR3 nucleotides: TGTGCCAGCAGTCCCATGGGGGGGGTAAGCACCGGGGAGCTGTTTTTT.

The chain combines TRBV11-3 with TRBJ2-7, with D tentatively TRBD2 (5 bases). This CDR3 has 14 amino acids. Trimming took off 5 bases at V and 0 bases at J, with 11 bases between the two ends. Germline values: CDR1 SGHNT, CDR2 YENEEA. The CDR3 is CASSSGASSYEQYF. CDR3 sequence (DNA): TGTGCCAGCAGCAGCGGAGCATCCTCCTACGAGCAGTACTTC.

The chain employs TRBV2 and TRBJ2-7, with TRBD1 as a possible D gene (5 bases). The CDR3 is 13 amino acids. Between the trimmed V and J ends, which lost 4 bases and 3 bases, there was a span of 10 bases. CDR1 and CDR2 (germline): SNHLY, FYNNEI. The CDR3 spells CASSAARDYEQYF. CDR3 in DNA: TGTGCCAGCAGTGCCGCCAGGGACTACGAGCAGTACTTC.

The chain recombines TRBV7-6 with TRBJ2-1; D ambiguous. Per the germline V gene, CDR1 is SGHVS and CDR2 is FNYEAQ. Trimming removed 2 bases from V and 1 base from J, with 0 bases in between. The CDR3 contains 12 residues. CDR3 DNA: TGTGCCAGCAGCTTATCCTACAATGAGCAGTTCTTC. This codes for CASSLSYNEQFF.

The chain is built from TRBV9 and TRBJ2-1; TRBD1 matches 10 bases. Germline V CDR1 and CDR2: SGDLS, YYNGEE. This CDR3 contains 15 residues. V was pared by 3 bases and J by 5 bases, with 5 bases of the junction left unmatched. CDR3 bases: TGTGCCAGCAGCGCCGGGACAGGGGAGGACAATGAGCAGTTCTTC. This translates into CASSAGTGEDNEQFF.

This chain links TRBV7-2 with TRBJ2-3; D unclear. Trimming removed 2 bases from V and 0 bases from J, with 12 bases in between. This CDR3 comprises 16 residues. Germline CDR1 and CDR2: SGHTA and FQGNSA. CDR3 sequence: CASSLLVGYSTDTQYF. The CDR3 nucleotides read TGTGCCAGCAGCTTACTGGTGGGGTATAGCACAGATACGCAGTATTTT.